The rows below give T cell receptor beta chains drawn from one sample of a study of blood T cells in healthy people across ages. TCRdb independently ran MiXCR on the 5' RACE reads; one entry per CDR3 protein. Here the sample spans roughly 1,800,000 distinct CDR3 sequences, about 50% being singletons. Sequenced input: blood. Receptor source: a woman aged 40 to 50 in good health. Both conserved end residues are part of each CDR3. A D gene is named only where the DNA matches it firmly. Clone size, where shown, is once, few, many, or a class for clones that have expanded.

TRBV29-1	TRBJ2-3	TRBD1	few	CSIKRVTGVDTQYF	TGCAGCATCAAAAGGGTCACAGGGGTAGATACGCAGTATTTT
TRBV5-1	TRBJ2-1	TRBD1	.	CASSPGTGGSDEQFF	TGCGCCAGCAGCCCCGGGACAGGGGGTTCGGATGAGCAGTTCTTC
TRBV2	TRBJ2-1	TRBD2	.	CAFLTSGGADNEQFF	TGTGCCTTCCTCACTAGCGGGGGGGCGGACAATGAGCAGTTCTTC
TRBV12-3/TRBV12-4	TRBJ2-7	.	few	CASSPWTYEQYF	TGTGCCAGCAGTCCTTGGACCTACGAGCAGTACTTC
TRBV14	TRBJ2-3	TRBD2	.	CASSLLAGGPFRSTDTQYF	TGTGCCAGCAGTCTTCTAGCGGGGGGGCCCTTCAGAAGCACAGATACGCAGTATTTT
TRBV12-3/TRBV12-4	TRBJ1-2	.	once	CASSLEQINYGYTF	TGTGCCAGCAGTTTAGAACAGATTAACTATGGCTACACCTTC
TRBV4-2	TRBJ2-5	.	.	CASSQAAGQGRETQYF	TGTGCCAGCAGCCAAGCTGCGGGGCAAGGGAGGGAGACCCAGTACTTC
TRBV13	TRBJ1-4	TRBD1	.	CASSLRTGGNEKLFF	TGTGCCAGCAGCTTAAGGACAGGGGGGAATGAAAAACTGTTTTTT
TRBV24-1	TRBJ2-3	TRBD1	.	CATSDPGQPRTDTQYF	TGTGCCACCAGTGACCCGGGACAGCCTCGCACAGATACGCAGTATTTT
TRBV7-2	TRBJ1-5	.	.	CASSSLGGRDSNQPQHF	TGTGCCAGCAGCTCCTTAGGGGGACGTGATAGCAATCAGCCCCAGCATTTT
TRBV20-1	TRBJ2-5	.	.	CSARAPGLFEQYF	TGCAGTGCTAGAGCCCCCGGGCTGTTTGAGCAGTACTTC
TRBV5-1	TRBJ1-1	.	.	CASRLPKEGVEFMNTEAFF	TGCGCCAGCAGACTTCCAAAAGAGGGAGTGGAGTTCATGAACACTGAAGCTTTCTTT
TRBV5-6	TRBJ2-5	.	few	CASSLLGPVQETQYF	TGTGCCAGCAGCTTGCTGGGGCCAGTCCAAGAGACCCAGTACTTC
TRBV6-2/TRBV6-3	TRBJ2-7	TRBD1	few	CASRQWTGAYEQYF	TGTGCCAGCAGACAATGGACAGGGGCCTACGAGCAGTACTTC
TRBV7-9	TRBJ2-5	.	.	CASAAGEYQETQYF	TGTGCCAGCGCGGCCGGGGAGTACCAAGAGACCCAGTACTTC
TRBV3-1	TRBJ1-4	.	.	CASSQGLIGSNEKLFF	TGTGCCAGCAGCCAAGGTCTAATCGGGAGTAATGAAAAACTGTTTTTT